This T cell receptor beta chain was sequenced for a study of neurological immune-mediated disorders. Trimming removed 4 bases from V and 1 base from J; junction bases left unmatched: 4. This CDR3 is 14 amino acids long. CDR1 and CDR2 from the germline V gene are SQVTM and ANQGSEA. Findings and caveats of the study: Because no CDR3 amino acid sequences were shared across subjects by expanded clones, private repertoires were suggested in all groups. Healthy controls had more TCR clonal expansion than multiple sclerosis, which showed the least, whereas HTLV-1-associated myelopathy showed the most.

This clonotype was counted ten times or more. What it binds is not known. As for time point: technical triplicate 1. CD4+ or CD8+ T cells at a count of about a million served as input for the sorted libraries. 5'RACE with 10-nucleotide random UMIs produced the cDNA. TCRdb re-called the 5' RACE reads with MiXCR, one entry per CDR3 protein. The sample shows about 24,000 distinct CDR3 sequences, around 13% of them seen only once. The receptor was derived from a female donor with HTLV-1-associated myelopathy (HAM/TSP). Sample: CD4+ T cells from blood. The chain couples TRBV29-1 to TRBJ2-3; 8 nucleotides line up with TRBD2. CDR3 in amino acids: CSVAGGQGTDTQYF. DNA for the CDR3: TGCAGCGTTGCGGGAGGGCAGGGCACAGATACGCAGTATTTT.